These 18 T cell receptor beta chains came from one sample sequenced in a study of T cells in women clearing cervical HPV infection. Clones were sequenced by immunoSEQ multiplex PCR, and TCRdb holds only the in-frame ones, with some missing. The table lists approximately 44,000 clones. The specimen sequenced was blood buffy coat. These receptor sequences come from a woman between 18 and 75 years old with a cervical HPV16 infection that either progressed to CIN3+ or cleared (not recorded which).

Comments on this clone: With the read ending 3 residues before the CDR3 end, the germline J gene is used to fill in that end. This chain connects TRBV19 to TRBJ2-3, with TRBD1 matching over 11 bases. The CDR3 extends over 15 amino acids. The germline V gene encodes CDR1 LNHDA and CDR2 SQIVND (reference sequence). V shed 3 bases and J 7 bases; nucleotides not matched to a gene: 6. Incomplete CDR3 DNA: TGTGCCAGTAGTATTTTAGGACAGGGGGCATATACG. It encodes CASSILGQGAYT. The whole CDR3 is CASSILGQGAYTQYF.

On this clone: The read comes to an end 3 residues before the CDR3 does, leaving the germline J gene to fill in the end. The V call is TRBV4-2, the J call TRBJ2-2; D is perhaps TRBD1 (5 bases). V lost 0 bases to trimming and J lost 6 bases, with 14 bases between them. CDR1 and CDR2 from the germline V gene are LGHNA and YNFKEQ. The CDR3 runs to 16 residues. The part of the CDR3 DNA that was read is TGTGCCAGCAGCCAAGACCCAGGGCTCGCGGCCGGGGAG. It encodes CASSQDPGLAAGE. From start to end, the CDR3 is CASSQDPGLAAGELFF.

In the case of this clone: The read stops 3 residues short of the end of the CDR3; the missing end is completed from the germline J gene. The chain recombines TRBV5-1 with TRBJ1-5, with 8 nucleotides matching TRBD1. This CDR3 region has 14 residues. The V and J ends lost 2 bases and 5 bases, in that order; junction bases with no gene match: 3. The germline gives CDR1 SGHRS, CDR2 YFSETQ. CDR3 residues: CASSLQGDDQPQHF. The covered CDR3 bases are TGCGCCAGCAGCTTACAGGGGGACGATCAGCCC.

The sequenced part of the CDR3 DNA is TGCGCCAGCAGCTTGGCAGAGACCTACGAG. Its translation: CASSLAETYE. The complete CDR3 reads CASSLAETYEQYF. The V gene is TRBV5-1, the J gene TRBJ2-7; D is ambiguous. The CDR3 end lies 3 residues beyond the end of the read and is filled in from the germline J gene. The CDR3 is 13 residues long. The V gene lost 0 bases and the J gene lost 2 bases, with 6 bases spanning the gap. CDR1 is SGHRS and CDR2 is YFSETQ in the germline V gene. Variable domain in full (rest from reference TRBV5-1 and TRBJ2-7): KAGVTQTPRYLIKTRGQQVTLSCSPISGHRSVSWYQQTPGQGLQFLFEYFSETQRNKGNFPGRFSGRQFSNSRSEMNVSTLELGDSALYLCASSLAETYEQYFGPGTRLTVT.

Regarding this clone: The CDR3 end is not reached by the read, which stops 3 residues before it; the germline J gene fills it in. V and J are TRBV5-1 and TRBJ2-2; D perhaps matches TRBD2 (6 bases). V lost 4 bases, J lost 6 bases, and 25 bases lay in between. Germline assignment: CDR1 SGHRS and CDR2 YFSETQ. This CDR3 is 18 amino acids long. This chain's CDR3 is CASSLANPSGGLAGELFF. The sequenced part of the CDR3 DNA is TGCGCCAGCAGCCTGGCTAACCCTTCCGGGGGTCTAGCCGGGGAG.

Regarding this clone: The CDR3 is cut off 3 residues early in the read; its end comes from the germline J gene. V gene TRBV28 combines with J gene TRBJ2-3; D possibly corresponds to TRBD1 (5 bases). This CDR3 has 16 amino acids. V was pared by 2 bases and J by 6 bases, with 18 bases between. Germline CDR1 reads MDHEN; CDR2 reads SYDVKM. CDR3 sequence: CASSLRTTVLHDTQYF. The sequenced part of the CDR3 DNA is TGTGCCAGCAGTTTACGGACAACCGTACTGCACGATACG.

CDR3 DNA (partial): TGCAGTGCGGGGGCCCCGACAGGGATGAGCGAG. This codes for CSAGAPTGMSE. The whole CDR3 is CSAGAPTGMSEQYF. The chain combines TRBV20-1 with TRBJ2-7; TRBD1 agrees at 7 bases. The read ends 3 residues early relative to the CDR3; the germline J gene fills the gap. The V and J ends lost 6 bases and 6 bases, in that order; junction bases with no gene match: 14. Germline CDR1 reads DFQATT; CDR2 reads SNEGSKA (reference sequence). The CDR3 totals 14 residues.

Worth noting for this clone: The CDR3 goes on 3 residues after the read ends, and that part is filled in from the germline J gene. V gene TRBV7-9 combines with J gene TRBJ2-7; TRBD1 agrees at 10 bases. J gave up 4 bases and V 5 bases, and 8 bases lay outside the gene matches. The germline CDR1 and CDR2 sequences are SEHNR and FQNEAQ (reference sequence). The length of the CDR3 is 15 residues. The covered CDR3 bases are TGTGCCAGCAGCCACCGGGACAGGGGATTGTACGAG. It encodes CASSHRDRGLYE. The complete CDR3 protein is CASSHRDRGLYEQYF.

Comment on this clone: The read stops 3 residues short of the end of the CDR3; the missing end is completed from the germline J gene. The chain has TRBV5-4 and TRBJ2-1, with D unclear. This CDR3 contains 14 residues. The V gene's germline CDR1 is SGHNT and CDR2 YYREEE (reference sequence). Trimming cost V 0 bases and J 5 bases, with 9 bases left between them. The CDR3 reads CASSLGRLDNEQFF. The sequenced CDR3 bases are TGTGCCAGCAGCTTGGGGCGGCTCGACAATGAG.

A note on this clone: The observed sequence ends 3 residues before the CDR3 terminus, with the missing tail filled in from the germline J gene. The chain is built from TRBV7-8 and TRBJ1-6, with 7 bases aligning to TRBD1. Trimming cost V 5 bases and J 10 bases; bases outside gene matches: 8. This CDR3 region has 14 residues. CDR1 SGHVS and CDR2 FQNEAQ come from the germline V gene. CDR3 DNA (partial): TGTGCCAGCAGCCCAAGGGACAGTTCCTCACCC. This encodes CASSPRDSSSP. The entire CDR3 sequence reads CASSPRDSSSPLHF.

Of note for this clone: Coverage ceases 3 residues before the CDR3 finishes, and the germline J gene fills in the end. The chain employs TRBV20-1 and TRBJ2-1, with 7 bases aligning to TRBD2. CDR1 DFQATT and CDR2 SNEGSKA come from the germline V gene (reference sequence). The CDR3 runs 14 residues. V trimming: 3 bases; J trimming: 7 bases; junction bases outside the gene matches: 9. This CDR3 reads CSASPPSSGNEQFF. The CDR3 DNA, read in part, is TGCAGTGCTAGTCCCCCGTCTAGCGGAAATGAG.

Worth noting for this clone: The read ends 3 residues before the CDR3 terminus; that terminus is restored from the germline J gene. The chain carries TRBV7-9 and TRBJ1-2; weak D call: TRBD1 (5 bases). The CDR3 runs 14 residues. CDR1 is SEHNR, CDR2 FQNEAQ, per germline (reference sequence). CDR3 DNA (partial): TGTGCCAGCAGCTTAGATGTTAAGGGGATCGGC. Translation gives CASSLDVKGIG. The full-length CDR3 reads as CASSLDVKGIGYTF.

Notes on this clone: The read terminates 3 residues ahead of where the CDR3 ends, so the germline J gene completes it. The J gene is TRBJ1-5, the V gene TRBV2; D is perhaps TRBD1 (5 bases). The V end was cut by 6 bases, the J end by 7 bases, with 16 bases between. Germline V gene data show CDR1 as SNHLY and CDR2 as FYNNEI. The CDR3 is 14 residues long. The CDR3 sequence: CASRGDSTAQPQHF. The part of the CDR3 DNA that was read is TGTGCCAGCAGAGGTGACAGTACTGCCCAGCCC.

A word on this clone: The CDR3 end lies 3 residues beyond the end of the read and is filled in from the germline J gene. The chain joins TRBV5-1 to TRBJ1-1; a weak D match, TRBD1 (5 bases). V was cut by 4 bases and J by 2 bases, with 15 bases left in between. CDR1 is SGHRS and CDR2 is YFSETQ in the germline V gene. CDR3 length: 15 residues. The part of the CDR3 DNA that was read is TGCGCCAGCAGCCTCACAGGATTAGGAAACACTGAA. It encodes CASSLTGLGNTE. The entire CDR3 is CASSLTGLGNTEAFF.

On this clone itself: The read terminates 3 residues before the CDR3 end, so the remaining end is supplied by the germline J gene. The chain is built from TRBV7-3 and TRBJ2-7, with TRBD2 identical over 13 bases. The CDR3 is 15 amino acids. CDR1 SGHTA and CDR2 FQGTGA come from the germline V gene. V lost 2 bases and J lost 3; bases outside the gene matches: 1. The CDR3: CASSLGLAGVYEQYF. CDR3 DNA, as far as it was read: TGTGCCAGCAGCTTAGGACTAGCGGGAGTCTACGAG.

CDR3 in amino acids: CASSIFGRGNTGELFF. CDR3 DNA (partial): TGTGCCAGTAGTATTTTTGGCAGGGGAAACACCGGGGAG. The genes are TRBV19 and TRBJ2-2; maybe TRBD1 (6 bases). Read sequence stops 3 residues before the CDR3 end, and the germline J gene provides the missing end. The CDR3 extends over 16 amino acids. Germline values: CDR1 LNHDA, CDR2 SQIVND (reference sequence). V was cut by 3 bases and J by 2 bases, with 13 bases left in between.

As for this clone: The CDR3 end is not reached by the read, which stops 3 residues before it; the germline J gene fills it in. The chain employs TRBV7-8 and TRBJ1-3; D call uncertain. V lost 2 bases to trimming and J lost 0 bases, with 5 bases between them. The CDR3 is 14 amino acids. Per the germline V gene, CDR1 is SGHVS and CDR2 is FQNEAQ. The CDR3 region is CASSLRGSGNTIYF. The covered CDR3 bases are TGTGCCAGCAGCTTACGGGGCTCTGGAAACACC.

Turning to this clone: The read terminates 3 residues before the CDR3 end, so the remaining end is supplied by the germline J gene. V usage is TRBV20-1 and J usage is TRBJ1-1; a possible D gene is TRBD1 (5 bases). The CDR3 contains 12 residues. The V gene's germline CDR1 is DFQATT and CDR2 SNEGSKA (reference sequence). V was pared by 3 bases and J by 4 bases, with 9 bases between. The CDR3: CSASQGATEAFF. The CDR3 bases that were read are TGCAGTGCTAGCCAGGGCGCCACTGAA.